This T cell receptor (beta chain) was sequenced during a study of graft-versus-host responses after intestinal transplantation. Looking at the study overall: Each patient got anti-thymocyte globulin induction, then tacrolimus and steroids for two to four years. Findings and caveats of the study: Marrow from the recipient contained GvH clones, some of which had appeared first in ileum or blood. The study associated peak circulating GvH clone levels with early post-transplant HvG declines.

Sequencing was performed with immunoSEQ multiplex PCR; in TCRdb, only in-frame clones are kept and a portion is missing. The table has 9,900 or so clones, nearly 95% seen once. In germline, CDR1 is MNHNS, CDR2 SASEGT. This CDR3 region has 15 residues. After removal of 3 bases from V and 4 bases from J, the junction contained 4 bases not matched to a gene. This clone was observed a single time. What it binds is unknown. V usage is TRBV6-1 and J usage is TRBJ2-2, with 8 bases aligning to TRBD2. This receptor was identified in a human patient who received an intestinal transplant, so some T cells may come from the graft donor. Here the sequenced sample was PBMCs, taken roughly six weeks after intestinal transplantation. CDR3 DNA: TGTGCCAGCAGTGATGGGACTAGGTTCACCGGGGAGCTGTTTTTT. It is translated as CASSDGTRFTGELFF.